This T cell receptor (beta chain) was recorded in a study of OX40 agonist ivuxolimab in advanced cancers. Study information: Patients achieving partial responses numbered three: one hepatocellular carcinoma case and two cutaneous melanoma cases.

The protocol was immunoSEQ multiplex PCR, while the TCRdb copy is restricted to in-frame clones and leaves out a portion. The sample contains tens of thousands of clones, 84% of which appear only once. On this clone: Its target is not known.

The CDR3 length is 14 residues. V lost 2 bases and J lost 3; bases outside the gene matches: 3. Germline CDR1 reads MNHEY; CDR2 reads SMNVEV (reference sequence). Study results and caveats: Low normalized T-cell clonal expansion was additionally recorded for some nonresponders. Both blood CD4+ and CD8+ T cells showed clonal growth by week 6 at 0.1 to 3.0 mg/kg.

Here the sequenced sample was CD4+ or CD8+ T cells sorted from blood, taken in a trial of the OX40 agonist ivuxolimab. The V call is TRBV27, the J call TRBJ2-7, with TRBD1 matching over 8 bases. The source of this sequence is an adult with an advanced solid tumor such as melanoma, head and neck, liver or kidney cancer. The CDR3 loop reads CASSLDRGDYEQYF. The CDR3 DNA follows: TGTGCCAGCAGTTTAGACAGGGGAGACTACGAGCAGTACTTC.